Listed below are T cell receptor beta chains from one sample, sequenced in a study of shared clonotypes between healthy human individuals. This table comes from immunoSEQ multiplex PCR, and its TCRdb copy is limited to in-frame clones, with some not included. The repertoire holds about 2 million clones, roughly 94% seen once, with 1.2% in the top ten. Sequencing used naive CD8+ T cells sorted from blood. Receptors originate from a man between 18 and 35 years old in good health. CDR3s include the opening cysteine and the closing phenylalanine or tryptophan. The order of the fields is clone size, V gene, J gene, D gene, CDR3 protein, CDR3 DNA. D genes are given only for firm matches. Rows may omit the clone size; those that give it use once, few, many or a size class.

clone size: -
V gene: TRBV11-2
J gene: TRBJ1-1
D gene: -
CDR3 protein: CASTASGVGAEAFF
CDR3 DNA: TGTGCCAGCACCGCAAGCGGGGTCGGCGCTGAAGCTTTCTTT

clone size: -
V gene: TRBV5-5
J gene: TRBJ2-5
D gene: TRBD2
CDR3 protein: CASSQGLAGGYQETQYF
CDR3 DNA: TGTGCCAGCAGCCAGGGACTAGCGGGAGGCTACCAAGAGACCCAGTACTTC

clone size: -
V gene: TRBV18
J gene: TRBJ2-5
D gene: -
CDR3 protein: CASLGRTGQETQYF
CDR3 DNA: TGTGCCAGCTTAGGGAGGACAGGACAAGAGACCCAGTACTTC

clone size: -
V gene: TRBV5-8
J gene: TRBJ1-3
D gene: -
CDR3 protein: CASSPEGLSGNTIYF
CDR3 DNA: TGTGCCAGCAGCCCCGAAGGCCTCTCTGGAAACACCATATATTTT

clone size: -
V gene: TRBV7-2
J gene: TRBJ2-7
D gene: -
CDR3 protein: CASIPESSYEQYF
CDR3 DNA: TGTGCCAGCATCCCGGAGAGCTCCTACGAGCAGTACTTC

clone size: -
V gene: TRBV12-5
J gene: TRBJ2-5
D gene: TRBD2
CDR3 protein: CASGLYLAGGPGTQYF
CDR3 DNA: TGTGCTAGTGGTTTGTACTTAGCGGGAGGGCCGGGGACCCAGTACTTC

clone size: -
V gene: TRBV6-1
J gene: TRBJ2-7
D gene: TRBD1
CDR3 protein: CASSPGQGAHEQYF
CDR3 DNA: TGTGCCAGCAGCCCGGGACAGGGTGCCCACGAGCAGTACTTC

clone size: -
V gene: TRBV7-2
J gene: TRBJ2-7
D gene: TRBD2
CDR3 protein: CASSSSGTSGYEQYF
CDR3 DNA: TGTGCCAGCAGCTCCTCCGGGACTAGCGGCTACGAGCAGTACTTC

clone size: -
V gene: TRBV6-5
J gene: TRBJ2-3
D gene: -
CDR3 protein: CASRQPEDTQYF
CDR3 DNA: TGTGCCAGCAGGCAACCAGAAGATACGCAGTATTTT

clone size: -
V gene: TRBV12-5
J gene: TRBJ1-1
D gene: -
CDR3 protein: CASGPSGGGFTEAFF
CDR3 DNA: TGTGCTAGTGGTCCCAGCGGAGGGGGTTTCACTGAAGCTTTCTTT

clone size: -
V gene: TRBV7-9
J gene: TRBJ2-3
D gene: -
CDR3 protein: CASTDQIDTQYF
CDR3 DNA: TGTGCCAGCACGGACCAGATAGATACGCAGTATTTT

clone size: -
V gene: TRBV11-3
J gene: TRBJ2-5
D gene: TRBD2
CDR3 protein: CASSHSGMSETQYF
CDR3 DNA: TGTGCCAGCAGCCATAGCGGGATGAGTGAGACCCAGTACTTC

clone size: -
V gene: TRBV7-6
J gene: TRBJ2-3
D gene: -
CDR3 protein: CASQGLATTDTQYF
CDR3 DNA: TGTGCCAGCCAAGGCCTAGCGACGACAGATACGCAGTATTTT

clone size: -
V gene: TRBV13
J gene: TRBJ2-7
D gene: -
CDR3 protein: CASSLGSPYEQYF
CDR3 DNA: TGTGCCAGCAGCTTAGGATCCCCCTACGAGCAGTACTTC

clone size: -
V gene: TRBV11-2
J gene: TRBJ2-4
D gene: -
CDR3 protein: CASSLDLTRRDIQYF
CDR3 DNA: TGTGCCAGCAGCTTAGATCTTACTAGGAGAGACATTCAGTACTTC

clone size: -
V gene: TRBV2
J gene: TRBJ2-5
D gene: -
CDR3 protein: CASSEGLQETQYF
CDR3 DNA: TGTGCCAGCAGTGAAGGTTTACAAGAGACCCAGTACTTC

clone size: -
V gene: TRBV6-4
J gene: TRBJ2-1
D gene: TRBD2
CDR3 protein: CASSDGLAGEGTYNEQFF
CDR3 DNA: TGTGCCAGCAGTGACGGTCTAGCGGGAGAAGGGACCTACAATGAGCAGTTCTTC

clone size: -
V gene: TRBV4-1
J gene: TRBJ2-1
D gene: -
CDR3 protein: CASSQDPSYNEQFF
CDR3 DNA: TGCGCCAGCAGCCAAGACCCCTCTTACAATGAGCAGTTCTTC

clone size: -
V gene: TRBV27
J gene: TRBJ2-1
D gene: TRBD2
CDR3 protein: CASSLSSGDLYNEQFF
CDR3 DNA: TGTGCCAGCAGTTTATCTAGCGGGGACCTCTACAATGAGCAGTTCTTC

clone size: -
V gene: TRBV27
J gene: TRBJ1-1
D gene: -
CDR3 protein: CASSLFQSMEGSGVNTEAFF
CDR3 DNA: TGTGCCAGCAGTTTATTCCAGTCCATGGAGGGAAGTGGCGTGAACACTGAAGCTTTCTTT

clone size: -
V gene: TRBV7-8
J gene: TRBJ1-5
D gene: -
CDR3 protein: CASSEMSGSNQPQHF
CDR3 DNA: TGTGCCAGCAGCGAGATGTCGGGAAGCAATCAGCCCCAGCATTTT

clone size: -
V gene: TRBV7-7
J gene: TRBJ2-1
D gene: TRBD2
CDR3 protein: CASSRGLAGTEDEQFF
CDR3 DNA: TGTGCTAGCAGCAGGGGACTAGCGGGGACCGAGGATGAGCAGTTCTTC

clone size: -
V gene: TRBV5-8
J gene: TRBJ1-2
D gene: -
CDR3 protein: CASSLGATYGYTF
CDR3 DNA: TGTGCCAGCAGCTTGGGGGCCACCTATGGCTACACCTTC

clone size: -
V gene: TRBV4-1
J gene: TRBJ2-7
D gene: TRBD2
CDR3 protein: CASSQDRAGAAYEQYF
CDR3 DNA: TGCGCCAGCAGCCAAGATCGAGCGGGGGCCGCCTACGAGCAGTACTTC

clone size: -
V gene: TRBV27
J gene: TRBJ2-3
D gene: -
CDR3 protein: CASSRQGLSTDTQYF
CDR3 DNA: TGTGCCAGCAGTAGGCAGGGGCTATCAACAGATACGCAGTATTTT

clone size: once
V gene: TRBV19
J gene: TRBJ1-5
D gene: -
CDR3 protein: CASQWAGQPQHF
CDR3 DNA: TGTGCCAGCCAGTGGGCGGGGCAGCCCCAGCATTTT

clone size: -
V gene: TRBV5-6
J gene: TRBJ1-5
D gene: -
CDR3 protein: CASSLLTASNQPQHF
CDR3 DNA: TGTGCCAGCAGCTTATTAACAGCTAGCAATCAGCCCCAGCATTTT

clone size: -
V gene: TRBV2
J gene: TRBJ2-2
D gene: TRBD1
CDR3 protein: CASSEGPGQGMTGELFF
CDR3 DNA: TGTGCCAGCTCCGAAGGACCAGGACAGGGAATGACCGGGGAGCTGTTTTTT

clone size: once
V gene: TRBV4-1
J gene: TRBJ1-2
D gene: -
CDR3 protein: CASSQVGGAGGYTF
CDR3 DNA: TGCGCCAGCAGCCAAGTCGGGGGCGCGGGAGGCTACACCTTC

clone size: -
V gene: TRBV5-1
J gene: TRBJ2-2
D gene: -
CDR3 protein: CASSQGSTNTGELFF
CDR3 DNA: TGCGCCAGCAGTCAGGGAAGTACGAACACCGGGGAGCTGTTTTTT

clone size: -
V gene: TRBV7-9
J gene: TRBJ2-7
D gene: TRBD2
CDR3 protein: CASSFGRGLLYEQYF
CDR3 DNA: TGTGCCAGCAGCTTCGGCCGGGGACTACTCTACGAGCAGTACTTC

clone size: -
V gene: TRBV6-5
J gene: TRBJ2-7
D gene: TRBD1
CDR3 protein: CASSPTGASYEQYF
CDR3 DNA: TGTGCCAGCAGTCCTACAGGGGCCTCCTACGAGCAGTACTTC

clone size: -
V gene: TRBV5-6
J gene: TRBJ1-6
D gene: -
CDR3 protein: CASSLSGTYNSPLHF
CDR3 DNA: TGTGCCAGCAGCTTGTCCGGAACCTATAATTCACCCCTCCACTTT

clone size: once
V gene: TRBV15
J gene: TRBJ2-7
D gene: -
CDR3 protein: CATSRGVLTYEQYF
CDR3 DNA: TGTGCCACCTCTCGAGGGGTCCTAACCTACGAGCAGTACTTC

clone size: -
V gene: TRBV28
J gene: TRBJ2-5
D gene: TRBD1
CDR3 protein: CASSPRTGEETQYF
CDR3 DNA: TGTGCCAGCAGTCCTCGGACAGGGGAAGAGACCCAGTACTTC

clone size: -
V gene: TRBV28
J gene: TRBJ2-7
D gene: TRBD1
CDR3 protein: CASSLIGQDHEQYF
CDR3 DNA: TGTGCCAGCAGTTTGATCGGACAGGACCACGAGCAGTACTTC

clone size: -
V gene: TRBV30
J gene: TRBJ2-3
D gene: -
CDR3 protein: CAWSSFSDTDTQYF
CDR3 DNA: TGTGCCTGGAGTTCTTTTAGCGACACAGATACGCAGTATTTT

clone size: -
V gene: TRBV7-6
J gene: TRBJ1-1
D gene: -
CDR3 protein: CASSLGQITEAFF
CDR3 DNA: TGTGCCAGCAGCTTAGGGCAGATAACTGAAGCTTTCTTT

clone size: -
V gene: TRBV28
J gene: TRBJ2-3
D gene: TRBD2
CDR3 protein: CASSYGGEADTQYF
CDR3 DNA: TGTGCCAGCAGTTACGGGGGGGAGGCAGATACGCAGTATTTT

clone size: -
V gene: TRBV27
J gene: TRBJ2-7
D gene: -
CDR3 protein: CASRGSYEQYF
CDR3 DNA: TGTGCCAGCAGGGGGTCCTACGAGCAGTACTTC

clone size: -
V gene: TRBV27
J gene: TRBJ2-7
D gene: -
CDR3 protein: CASSPGGPTSYEQYF
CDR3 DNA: TGTGCCAGCAGTCCCGGGGGACCAACCTCCTACGAGCAGTACTTC

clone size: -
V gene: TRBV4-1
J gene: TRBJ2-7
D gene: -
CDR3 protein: CASSQGQRTTYEQYF
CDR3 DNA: TGCGCCAGCAGCCAAGGACAGCGAACTACCTACGAGCAGTACTTC

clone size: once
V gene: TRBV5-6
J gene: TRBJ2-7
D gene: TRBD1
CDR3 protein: CASSLGDREQYF
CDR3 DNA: TGTGCCAGCAGCTTGGGGGACAGGGAGCAGTACTTC

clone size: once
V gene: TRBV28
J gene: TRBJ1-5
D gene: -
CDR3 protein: CASSSLTPQHF
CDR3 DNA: TGTGCCAGCAGTTCCTTGACGCCCCAGCATTTT

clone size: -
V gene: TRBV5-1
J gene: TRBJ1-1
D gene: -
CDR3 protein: CASSLLLGMNTEAFF
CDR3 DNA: TGCGCCAGCAGCTTGCTTCTCGGCATGAACACTGAAGCTTTCTTT

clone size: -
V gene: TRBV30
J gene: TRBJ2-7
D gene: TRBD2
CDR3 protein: CAWSFLRLAGARASYEQYF
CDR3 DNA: TGTGCCTGGAGTTTCCTGAGGCTAGCGGGAGCGAGGGCATCCTACGAGCAGTACTTC

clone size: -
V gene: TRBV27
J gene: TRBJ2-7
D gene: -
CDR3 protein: CASSLSGFEQYF
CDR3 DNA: TGTGCCAGCAGTTTATCGGGGTTCGAGCAGTACTTC